The clone carrying this T cell receptor (beta chain) was seen a handful of times. The antigen is not known. TCRdb reprocessed the 5' RACE reads with MiXCR, giving one entry per CDR3 protein. The repertoire holds some 500,000 distinct CDR3 sequences, with approximately 12% as singletons. The sample belongs to a study of T cells after yellow fever vaccination. Study-level points and caveats: In post-booster samples, most primary-vaccination clones reappeared (approximately 95% CD4, around 87% CD8). Some clonotypes were seen in both the CD4 and the CD8 compartments. These made up a small share and likely arose from convergent recombination. FACS-sorted repertoires could harbor abundant contaminating bulk-population clonotypes.

This TCR came from a man aged 25 to 45 who received the YFV17D yellow fever vaccine. Sequences were derived from PBMCs, sampled on the day of the yellow fever booster vaccination.

CDR3 DNA sequence: TGTGCCAGCAGTTCGCCGCGCGGGAGTATGTACTTC. Translation: CASSSPRGSMYF. This chain links TRBV12-3 or TRBV12-4 with TRBJ2-7; 7 bases line up with TRBD2. The CDR3 totals 12 residues. V shed 4 bases and J 12 bases; nucleotides not matched to a gene: 9.